This T cell receptor beta chain was documented in a study of T-cell memory formation after mild COVID-19. As regards this clonotype: As yet, its antigen is unknown.

Findings of the study overall: Pre-infection memory carried some responding clones, suggesting that cross-reactive memory joined.

V lost 5 bases, J lost 4 bases, and 4 bases stayed unmatched. Germline V gene sequence: CDR1 WNHNN, CDR2 SYGVQD (reference sequence). The CDR3 totals 14 residues. 5'RACE with constant-segment primers yielded barcoded, UMI-tagged TCR alpha and TCR beta cDNA libraries. TCRdb ran MiXCR on the 5' RACE reads and lists one entry per CDR3 protein. In the table there are around 340,000 distinct CDR3 sequences, roughly 13% of which are singletons. What was sequenced was PBMCs or a T cell subset sorted from them (not recorded which). This receptor was taken from a man aged 18 to 29 who had mild COVID-19 (a few samples of this study predate the infection). Cell type and time point are not known. The rearrangement links TRBV10-1 to TRBJ1-1; TRBD1 agrees at 10 bases. The CDR3 is CASSPGQGTTEAFF. CDR3 sequence (DNA): TGCGCCAGCAGTCCGGGACAGGGGACCACTGAAGCTTTCTTT.